This T cell receptor (beta chain) was sequenced in a study of blood T cell repertoires in COVID-19. Study as a whole: Nucleic acid was either cDNA or gDNA, and it came from T cells, B-cell-depleted T cells, or PBMCs.

In the study's own analysis: Reference gene primer amplification yielded estimated nucleated cell counts. Only in-frame clones appear in the TCRdb table, and some are missing; sequencing was by immunoSEQ multiplex PCR. V and J calls and clone size are given by that table; D and trimming were obtained from the DNA. The sample yields 100,000 to 150,000 clones, approximately 84% seen once. The count of this clone is one. Looked up from germline, CDR1 is SGHDT and CDR2 is YYEEEE. The CDR3 runs 14 residues. With V trimmed by 4 bases and J by 10 bases, 7 bases remained unmatched. This chain uses TRBV5-6 with TRBJ1-6, with TRBD1 matching 8 bases. The TCR was taken from an elderly woman with acute or convalescent COVID-19. Sequenced material: peripheral blood. The CDR3 bases are TGTGCCAGCAGCACCGGACAGGGTCGGTCACCCCTCCACTTT. This gives the protein CASSTGQGRSPLHF.